The 20 T cell receptor beta chains listed next were all sequenced from one sample in a study of blood T cell repertoires in COVID-19. This table comes from immunoSEQ multiplex PCR, and its TCRdb copy is limited to in-frame clones, with some not included. Of 85,000 to 100,000 clones listed, under 90% were seen once; the top ten hold approximately 24%. Sequenced sample: peripheral blood. The receptors here all came from a human donor in a cohort sampled during active COVID-19.

V is TRBV24-1 and J is TRBJ1-4; 7 nucleotides align to TRBD1. CDR3 length: 15 residues. Germline trimming cut 4 bases from V and 5 bases from J; bases unmatched to any gene: 6. Germline V gene sequence: CDR1 KGHDR, CDR2 SFDVKD. The CDR3 loop reads CATSEKQGKNEKLFF. As DNA, the CDR3 is TGTGCCACCAGTGAGAAACAGGGGAAGAATGAAAAACTGTTTTTT.

This clone was detected a few times. J is TRBJ1-2 and V is TRBV28; 8 bases map to TRBD1. With V trimmed by 5 bases and J by 10 bases, 12 bases remained unmatched. The CDR3 spans 14 residues. Germline V gene lookup returns CDR1 MDHEN and CDR2 SYDVKM. The CDR3 sequence: CASSQGQATISYTF. The CDR3 region has the DNA TGTGCCAGCAGTCAGGGACAGGCGACGATCTCCTACACCTTC.

V and J are TRBV4-3 and TRBJ1-6; D ambiguous. The CDR3 is 14 amino acids. The V gene's germline CDR1 is LGHNA and CDR2 YSLEER. Trimming removed 1 base from V and 4 bases from J, with 5 bases in between. CDR3 loop: CASSQGGYNSPLHF. CDR3 nucleotide sequence: TGCGCCAGCAGCCAAGGAGGATATAATTCACCCCTCCACTTT.

This sequence joins TRBV19 and TRBJ1-5; D remains ambiguous. The germline V gene encodes CDR1 LNHDA and CDR2 SQIVND (reference sequence). The CDR3 covers 14 residues. V gave up 3 bases and J gave up 2 bases, with 8 bases separating them. The CDR3 DNA sequence: TGTGCCAGTAGTATGGCGACACGCAATCAGCCCCAGCATTTT. Protein product: CASSMATRNQPQHF.

This clone was found once. For the CDR3, the DNA is TGTGCCAGCAGCTTAGGTATACTAGCGGGCTTGGAGGAGACCCAGTACTTC. Protein sequence: CASSLGILAGLEETQYF. The chain links TRBV13 to TRBJ2-5; the match to TRBD2 covers 9 bases. Trimming cost V 0 bases and J 5 bases; bases outside gene matches: 10. The germline CDR1 and CDR2 sequences are PRHDT and FYEKMQ (reference sequence). The CDR3 is made up of 17 amino acids.

This clone was detected once. V and J are TRBV4-1 and TRBJ1-1; TRBD1 matches at 7 bases. After removal of 3 bases from V and 4 bases from J, the junction contained 8 bases not matched to a gene. The CDR3 is made up of 15 amino acids. Germline V gene sequence: CDR1 MGHRA, CDR2 YSYEKL. CDR3 loop: CASSQMGQRSTEAFF. As DNA, the CDR3 is TGCGCCAGCAGCCAGATGGGACAGAGGAGCACTGAAGCTTTCTTT.

This clone was counted once. The chain uses TRBV4-1 and TRBJ2-7; TRBD1 matches at 8 bases. CDR3 length: 16 amino acids. Germline loops: CDR1 MGHRA, CDR2 YSYEKL. V lost 4 bases, J lost 2 bases, and 10 bases stayed unmatched. This CDR3 is CASSPRGPGPPYEQYF. The CDR3 coding sequence is TGCGCCAGCAGCCCCAGGGGGCCGGGCCCACCCTACGAGCAGTACTTC.

Written as DNA, the CDR3 is TGTGCCAGCAGTTTTGAACGGAACTATGGCTACACCTTC. The encoded protein is CASSFERNYGYTF. This rearrangement joins TRBV28 to TRBJ1-2; D unclear. The germline gives CDR1 MDHEN, CDR2 SYDVKM. Trimming left V 3 bases short and J 2 bases short, with 7 bases between. The CDR3 spans 13 residues.

V and J are TRBV29-1 and TRBJ1-1; 8 bases match TRBD1. The CDR3 is 13 residues long. CDR1 and CDR2 (germline): SQVTM, ANQGSEA. With 7 bases clipped from V and 4 bases from J, the junction kept 8 bases outside the gene matches. The CDR3, as DNA: TGCAGCGCCGAGGACAGGGTTGGCACTGAAGCTTTCTTT. Translation: CSAEDRVGTEAFF.

The chain employs TRBV7-2 and TRBJ2-3, with 7 positions matching TRBD1. The CDR3 runs 18 residues. J was trimmed by 7 bases and V by 1 base; bases with no gene match: 17. Per the germline V gene, CDR1 is SGHTA and CDR2 is FQGNSA. The CDR3 nucleotides read TGTGCCAGCAGCTTAGTGCCCGGGACAGTCGTCATCGTCAATACGCAGTATTTT. This gives the protein CASSLVPGTVVIVNTQYF.

The CDR3 DNA follows: TGTGCCAGCAGTTGGTGGGGGGCTGGGGCCAACGTCCTGACTTTC. Its protein product is CASSWWGAGANVLTF. This rearrangement joins TRBV6-5 to TRBJ2-6; perhaps TRBD2 as D (6 bases). Germline lookup yields CDR1 MNHEY and CDR2 SVGAGI. This CDR3 spans 15 amino acids. Trimming took off 4 bases at V and 2 bases at J, with 9 bases between the two ends.

The chain combines TRBV4-2 with TRBJ2-1, with 12 bases identical to TRBD2. The germline gives CDR1 LGHNA, CDR2 YNFKEQ. V was pared by 4 bases and J by 6 bases, with 4 bases of the junction left unmatched. This CDR3 is built from 15 residues. This chain's CDR3 is CASSPTSGRSNEQFF. The DNA for the CDR3 is TGTGCCAGCAGCCCGACTAGCGGGAGAAGCAATGAGCAGTTCTTC.

This clone was observed a handful of times. This chain joins TRBV7-3 and TRBJ1-6; no clear D. The CDR3 runs to 13 residues. Germline lookup yields CDR1 SGHTA and CDR2 FQGTGA. Trimming left V 5 bases short and J 6 bases short, with 8 bases between. In DNA, the CDR3 is TGTGCCAGCAGCCGAGCAAGTAATTCACCCCTCCACTTT. It specifies CASSRASNSPLHF.

V and J are TRBV6-5 and TRBJ2-5; tentative D call: TRBD2 (6 bases). Germline CDR1 MNHEY, CDR2 SVGAGI. Trimming removed 5 bases at V and 0 bases at J, with 13 bases between. The CDR3 is 15 amino acids. The CDR3 DNA reads TGTGCCAGCAGTCCCCCCCGCGGGAACCAAGAGACCCAGTACTTC. It specifies CASSPPRGNQETQYF.

This chain joins TRBV5-1 and TRBJ1-4; 9 nucleotides line up with TRBD1. After removal of 4 bases from V and 15 bases from J, the junction contained 13 bases not matched to a gene. Per the germline V gene, CDR1 is SGHRS and CDR2 is YFSETQ. There are 14 residues in the CDR3. CDR3 coding DNA: TGCGCCAGCAGCCCGGGACAGGGAATCCAGGGAGTGTTTTTT. As protein: CASSPGQGIQGVFF.

V and J are TRBV15 and TRBJ2-2; the D gene is possibly TRBD1 (5 bases). Germline CDR1 reads LNHNV; CDR2 reads YYDKDF (reference sequence). V lost 8 bases and J 0 bases, leaving 10 bases between the germline ends. There are 14 residues in the CDR3. Written as DNA, the CDR3 is TGTGCCACCCTACAGGCGGCGAACACCGGGGAGCTGTTTTTT. It codes for CATLQAANTGELFF.

This sequence joins TRBV12-5 and TRBJ2-3; 10 bases line up with TRBD2. CDR1 and CDR2 from the germline V gene are LGHNT and FRNRAP. Losses at the gene ends were 0 bases for V and 4 bases for J; bases not matched to a gene: 4. This CDR3 spans 16 amino acids. The CDR3 loop reads CASGLVLAGGPDTQYF. For the CDR3, the DNA is TGTGCTAGTGGTTTGGTGTTAGCGGGGGGCCCAGATACGCAGTATTTT.

The rearrangement uses TRBV3-1 (or the pseudogene TRBV3-2) and TRBJ2-1; no firm D call. Trimming cost V 2 bases and J 8 bases, with 7 bases left between them. The CDR3 loop spans 12 amino acids. CDR1 is LGHDT and CDR2 is YNNKEL in the germline V gene (reference sequence). The CDR3 spells CASSQLNYEQFF. DNA for the CDR3: TGTGCCAGCAGCCAATTAAATTATGAGCAGTTCTTC.

The chain couples TRBV2 to TRBJ2-1; the D is unclear. The V gene's germline CDR1 is SNHLY and CDR2 FYNNEI. Trimming pared 6 bases from V and 3 bases from J, leaving 15 bases between. This CDR3 has 15 residues. CDR3 region: CASSLDSSFYNEQFF. The DNA for the CDR3 is TGTGCCAGCAGCCTCGACTCTTCGTTCTACAATGAGCAGTTCTTC.

This clone was picked up one time. The rearrangement uses TRBV2 and TRBJ1-3; 7 bases are a match to TRBD1. The CDR3 covers 15 residues. J was trimmed by 0 bases and V by 5 bases; bases with no gene match: 4. Germline V gene lookup returns CDR1 SNHLY and CDR2 FYNNEI. CDR3 DNA sequence: TGTGCCAGCAGTCTTCAGGGGGTCTCTGGAAACACCATATATTTT. The encoded protein is CASSLQGVSGNTIYF.